This is a list of T cell receptor beta chains from one sample in a study of blood T cell repertoires in COVID-19. The assay was immunoSEQ multiplex PCR, and TCRdb's table has in-frame clones only and misses some. The table lists hundreds of thousands of clones, around 85% of them singletons. The sequenced material came from peripheral blood. These receptor sequences come from a woman between 45 and 60 years old with active or convalescent COVID-19. CDR3s include the opening cysteine and the closing phenylalanine or tryptophan. Fields, in order: J gene, V gene, CDR3 protein.

j_gene: TRBJ2-2
v_gene: TRBV29-1
CDR3aa: CSVTSGTGELFF

j_gene: TRBJ1-1
v_gene: TRBV5-1
CDR3aa: CASRVDGQPNTEAFF

j_gene: TRBJ1-2
v_gene: TRBV27
CDR3aa: CASSLWGGSNYGYTF

j_gene: TRBJ1-1
v_gene: TRBV28
CDR3aa: CASSVAGVAEAFF

j_gene: TRBJ1-1
v_gene: TRBV15
CDR3aa: CATSEGQGLNTEAFF

j_gene: TRBJ1-1
v_gene: TRBV2
CDR3aa: CASRGSGGAATEAFF

j_gene: TRBJ1-4
v_gene: TRBV19
CDR3aa: CASSITVSATNEKLFF

j_gene: TRBJ1-2
v_gene: TRBV16
CDR3aa: CASIFSPAGIYGYTF

j_gene: TRBJ1-5
v_gene: TRBV28
CDR3aa: CASSYNRGRDQPQHF

j_gene: TRBJ2-7
v_gene: TRBV5-4
CDR3aa: CASSLSGSISYEQYF

j_gene: TRBJ1-6
v_gene: TRBV2
CDR3aa: CASSEPDRIPYSPLHF

j_gene: TRBJ1-2
v_gene: TRBV28
CDR3aa: CASSSGREDGYTF